One sample yielded the 15 T cell receptor beta chains listed below, sequenced in a study of T cell clonotyping in hematopoietic cell transplantation. Data came from immunoSEQ multiplex PCR; TCRdb stores just in-frame clones and leaves some out. The repertoire includes more than 5,500 clones, roughly nine tenths of them detected once, and 13% to 15% sits in the top ten. The source was peripheral blood mononuclear cells, collected 180 days after allogeneic stem cell transplant. The receptor set was obtained from a female patient between 50 and 59 years old who had an allogeneic stem cell transplant from an unrelated donor, so the T cells may come from the graft donor. Some clones in this sample may be carry-over from other donors' samples.

The chain combines TRBV7-9 with TRBJ2-5; unclear D gene. The V end was cut by 2 bases, the J end by 2 bases, with 12 bases between. Germline CDR1 is SEHNR and CDR2 is FQNEAQ (reference sequence). This CDR3 has 15 residues. CDR3 sequence reads: CASSLWEQHQETQYF. The CDR3 coding sequence is TGTGCCAGCAGCTTATGGGAACAGCATCAAGAGACCCAGTACTTC.

The chain employs TRBV15 and TRBJ1-1; tentative D call: TRBD1 (5 bases). There are 13 residues in the CDR3. The germline V and J ends were trimmed by 0 bases and 7 bases, with 9 bases remaining between them. Germline V gene data show CDR1 as LNHNV and CDR2 as YYDKDF (reference sequence). This CDR3 is CATSRDLTGEAFF. For the CDR3, the DNA is TGTGCCACCAGCAGAGATTTAACAGGTGAAGCTTTCTTT.

The chain carries TRBV9 and TRBJ2-2; possible D gene TRBD2, 6 bases. The CDR3 has 13 residues. Trimming shortened V by 3 bases and J by 5 bases, and 8 bases separated the two germline ends. Per germline, CDR1 SGDLS and CDR2 YYNGEE. CDR3 protein: CASSAGVTGELFF. The CDR3 DNA reads TGTGCCAGCAGCGCGGGGGTTACCGGGGAGCTGTTTTTT.

The chain employs TRBV30 and TRBJ2-3; D could derive from TRBD1 or TRBD2 (5 bases each). Trimming took 3 bases from V and 2 from J, leaving 12 bases between them. The CDR3 contains 14 residues. The germline CDR1 and CDR2 sequences are GTSNPN and SVGIG (reference sequence). This CDR3 reads CAWRNGAHTDTQYF. Written as DNA, the CDR3 is TGTGCCTGGAGGAACGGGGCCCACACAGATACGCAGTATTTT. The whole variable domain, remainder taken from reference TRBV30 and TRBJ2-3, is SQTIHQWPATLVQPVGSPLSLECTVEGTSNPNLYWYRQAAGRGLQLLFYSVGIGQISSEVPQNLSASRPQDRQFILSSKKLLLSDSGFYLCAWRNGAHTDTQYFGPGTRLTVL.

The chain couples TRBV5-1 to TRBJ2-5; 12 bases match TRBD2. CDR1 is SGHRS and CDR2 is YFSETQ in the germline V gene. The CDR3 spans 18 residues. V lost 3 bases to trimming and J lost 5 bases; unmatched junction nucleotides: 14. The CDR3 DNA reads as TGCGCCAGCAGCTCGGGGGGACTAGCGGGTCTCCGCGGGGAGACCCAGTACTTC. Translation: CASSSGGLAGLRGETQYF.

The genes are TRBV10-3 and TRBJ2-3; 11 positions agree with TRBD1. Germline lookup yields CDR1 ENHRY and CDR2 SYGVKD. CDR3 length: 13 residues. J gave up 4 bases and V 9 bases, and 3 bases lay outside the gene matches. The DNA for the CDR3 is TGTGCCATGGGACAGGGGGTCCCAGATACGCAGTATTTT. As protein: CAMGQGVPDTQYF.

The genes are TRBV7-3 and TRBJ2-1, with D hard to call. Deletions cut 4 bases from V and 0 bases from J, with 4 bases between. This CDR3 comprises 13 residues. CDR1 and CDR2 (germline): SGHTA, FQGTGA. CDR3 DNA sequence: TGTGCCAGCAGCTACAGCTCCTACAATGAGCAGTTCTTC. Amino acid sequence: CASSYSSYNEQFF.

The rearrangement links TRBV19 to TRBJ1-2; D is ambiguous. Germline V gene lookup returns CDR1 LNHDA and CDR2 SQIVND (reference sequence). The germline V and J ends were trimmed by 5 bases and 6 bases, with 19 bases remaining between them. The CDR3 runs 15 residues. The CDR3 DNA sequence: TGTGCCAGTAGTGGGCCCTTCGGGCTGTCGGATGGCTACACCTTC. It codes for CASSGPFGLSDGYTF. Variable domain in full (rest from reference TRBV19 and TRBJ1-2): DGGITQSPKYLFRKEGQNVTLSCEQNLNHDAMYWYRQDPGQGLRLIYYSQIVNDFQKGDIAEGYSVSREKKESFPLTVTSAQKNPTAFYLCASSGPFGLSDGYTFGSGTRLTVV.

The V gene is TRBV19, the J gene TRBJ1-1, with D unclear. This CDR3 has 14 amino acids. Germline CDR1 is LNHDA and CDR2 is SQIVND (reference sequence). The V end was cut by 6 bases, the J end by 0 bases, with 11 bases between. This CDR3 is CASSPTPMNTEAFF. The CDR3 nucleotides are TGTGCCAGTAGCCCGACACCCATGAACACTGAAGCTTTCTTT.

This rearrangement joins TRBV19 to TRBJ1-1; D gene uncertain. Germline V CDR1 and CDR2: LNHDA, SQIVND (reference sequence). CDR3 length: 14 amino acids. V shed 1 base and J shed 7 bases, with 13 bases lying between them. CDR3 DNA: TGTGCCAGTAGTATAGGCTGGCCGGCAGATGAAGCTTTCTTT. This codes for CASSIGWPADEAFF.

This chain uses TRBV29-1 with TRBJ2-5; 8 bases fit TRBD2. From germline, CDR1 is SQVTM and CDR2 ANQGSEA. Germline trimming cut 2 bases from V and 5 bases from J; bases unmatched to any gene: 4. This CDR3 has 13 residues. In DNA form, the CDR3 reads TGCAGCGTTGAATCGGGGGGGTCGGAGACCCAGTACTTC. Protein: CSVESGGSETQYF.

This chain connects TRBV10-3 to TRBJ1-2; 9 nucleotides match TRBD1. The CDR3 covers 13 residues. Trimming cost V 6 bases and J 8 bases; bases outside gene matches: 7. Germline-derived CDR1 and CDR2 are ENHRY and SYGVKD. In DNA form, the CDR3 reads TGTGCCATCAGGACGGGACAGGGAGGCGGCTACACCTTC. Its protein is CAIRTGQGGGYTF.

This clone was counted a single time. The chain recombines TRBV19 with TRBJ1-3; possibly TRBD1 for D (6 bases). Trimming stripped 5 bases from V and 0 bases from J, with 17 bases between. Germline CDR1 is LNHDA and CDR2 is SQIVND (reference sequence). The CDR3 has 17 residues. The chain's CDR3 is CASSPLTGGTSGNTIYF. In DNA, the CDR3 is TGTGCCAGTAGTCCCCTGACAGGAGGGACCTCTGGAAACACCATATATTTT.

The chain uses TRBV6-5 and TRBJ2-5, with D perhaps TRBD1 or TRBD2 (5 bases each). Germline-derived CDR1 and CDR2 are MNHEY and SVGAGI. V was shortened by 3 bases and J by 1 base, with 9 bases between the two germline ends. This CDR3 is built from 14 residues. CDR3: CASSYSGGQETQYF. DNA of the CDR3: TGTGCCAGCAGTTATAGTGGGGGCCAAGAGACCCAGTACTTC.

The gene calls are TRBV19 and TRBJ2-3; 10 bases map to TRBD2. The V gene's germline CDR1 is LNHDA and CDR2 SQIVND (reference sequence). CDR3 length: 15 residues. J lost 0 bases, V lost 5 bases, and 2 bases had no gene match. The DNA for the CDR3 is TGTGCCAGTAGTTCTAGCGGGGGAAGCACAGATACGCAGTATTTT. It is translated as CASSSSGGSTDTQYF.